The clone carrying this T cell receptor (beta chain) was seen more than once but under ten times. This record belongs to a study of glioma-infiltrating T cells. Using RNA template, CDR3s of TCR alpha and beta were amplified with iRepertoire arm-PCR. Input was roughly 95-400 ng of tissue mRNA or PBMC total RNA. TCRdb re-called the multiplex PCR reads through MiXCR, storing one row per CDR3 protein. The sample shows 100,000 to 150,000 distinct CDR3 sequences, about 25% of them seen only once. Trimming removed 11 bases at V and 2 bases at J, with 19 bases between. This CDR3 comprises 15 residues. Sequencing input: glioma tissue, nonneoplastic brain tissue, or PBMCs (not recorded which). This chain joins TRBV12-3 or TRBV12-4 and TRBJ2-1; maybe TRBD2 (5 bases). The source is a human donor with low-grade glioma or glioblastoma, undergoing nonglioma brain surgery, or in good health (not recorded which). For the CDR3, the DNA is TGTGCCTCCTCCCCGGGATTGTCTACCTACAATGAGCAGTTCTTC. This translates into CASSPGLSTYNEQFF.